These T cell receptor beta chains were read from a single sample in a study of T cell responses to AZD1222 COVID-19 vaccine. Method: immunoSEQ multiplex PCR; TCRdb's copy keeps in-frame clones and lacks some. The sample lists about 90,000 clones, approximately 88% seen once, with about 15% in the top ten. The source was peripheral blood, collected on day 0 of AZD1222 vaccination. Source of these receptors: an adult in good health. CDR3s include the opening cysteine and the closing phenylalanine or tryptophan. The D gene is left open where the match is weak. Size values are once, few and many counts, or a class for expanded clones, and some rows have none.

J | V | size | D | CDR3 | DNA
TRBJ2-1 | TRBV4-1 | . | . | CASSRGGLLSSYNEQFF | TGCGCCAGCAGCCGAGGGGGTCTGTTGAGCTCCTACAATGAGCAGTTCTTC
TRBJ1-5 | TRBV15 | . | . | CATSRGGQLNQPQHF | TGTGCCACCAGCAGGGGGGGACAACTCAATCAGCCCCAGCATTTT
TRBJ2-3 | TRBV28 | . | TRBD2 | CASSSGTSGGGDTQYF | TGTGCCAGCAGTTCAGGGACTAGCGGGGGGGGAGATACGCAGTATTTT
TRBJ2-7 | TRBV7-6 | . | . | CASSPRLSYEQYF | TGTGCCAGCAGCCCGAGACTCTCCTACGAGCAGTACTTC
TRBJ1-1 | TRBV7-9 | . | . | CASSPEGGSNTEAFF | TGTGCCAGCAGCCCGGAGGGCGGCTCGAACACTGAAGCTTTCTTT
TRBJ1-5 | TRBV19 | once | . | CASSADSSHQPQHF | TGTGCCAGTAGTGCCGACAGTTCCCATCAGCCCCAGCATTTT
TRBJ1-5 | TRBV13 | once | . | CASSTGQDQPQHF | TGTGCCAGCAGCACGGGACAAGATCAGCCCCAGCATTTT
TRBJ1-4 | TRBV28 | . | . | CASSPGAGVTNEKLFF | TGTGCCAGCAGCCCAGGGGCGGGGGTAACTAATGAAAAACTGTTTTTT
TRBJ1-6 | TRBV19 | . | . | CASSLTFNSPLHF | TGTGCCAGTAGTTTGACATTTAATTCACCCCTCCACTTT
TRBJ1-2 | TRBV5-6 | . | . | CASSNLDRLQGYTF | TGTGCCAGCAGCAACCTGGACAGACTCCAAGGCTACACCTTC
TRBJ2-2 | TRBV28 | . | . | CASTGAETGELFF | TGTGCCAGCACTGGGGCGGAAACCGGGGAGCTGTTTTTT
TRBJ1-3 | TRBV5-4 | . | TRBD1 | CASSLGNRDRAGNTIYF | TGTGCCAGCAGCTTGGGCAACCGGGACAGGGCTGGAAACACCATATATTTT
TRBJ1-5 | TRBV6-1 | . | . | CASSDAVGLFFQPQHF | TGTGCCAGCAGTGACGCTGTCGGTTTGTTTTTTCAGCCCCAGCATTTT
TRBJ1-6 | TRBV15 | . | . | CATSSTAAGSGYNSPLHF | TGTGCCACCAGCAGCACAGCTGCAGGGTCGGGGTATAATTCACCCCTCCACTTT
TRBJ2-7 | TRBV7-8 | . | . | CASSPQERSYEQYF | TGTGCCAGCAGTCCTCAGGAGAGGTCCTACGAGCAGTACTTC
TRBJ1-3 | TRBV5-1 | . | . | CASSLGPSGNTIYF | TGCGCCAGCAGCTTGGGTCCCTCTGGAAACACCATATATTTT
TRBJ2-4 | TRBV18 | . | TRBD1 | CASSPRTQGVLAKNIQYF | TGTGCCAGCTCACCTCGAACTCAGGGGGTATTAGCCAAAAACATTCAGTACTTC
TRBJ1-4 | TRBV7-9 | . | . | CASSLLFNEKLFF | TGTGCCAGCAGCTTATTGTTTAATGAAAAACTGTTTTTT
TRBJ2-7 | TRBV7-2 | . | TRBD2 | CASSLGGSGLAGYSYEQYF | TGTGCCAGCAGCTTAGGAGGCTCTGGACTAGCCGGATACTCCTACGAGCAGTACTTC
TRBJ2-2 | TRBV18 | once | . | CASSRPGTRNTGELFF | TGTGCCAGCTCACGTCCCGGGACACGGAACACCGGGGAGCTGTTTTTT
TRBJ1-2 | TRBV6-1 | . | TRBD1 | CASSDQDRAYGYTF | TGTGCCAGCAGTGACCAGGACAGGGCCTATGGCTACACCTTC
TRBJ1-2 | TRBV28 | . | . | CASRPLRIANYGYTF | TGTGCCAGCAGACCTTTAAGAATCGCCAACTATGGCTACACCTTC
TRBJ1-4 | TRBV27 | . | . | CASSQLGKLFF | TGTGCCAGCAGTCAGCTCGGAAAACTGTTTTTT
TRBJ2-7 | TRBV3-1/TRBV3-2 | . | . | CASSQLGSASSYEQYF | TGTGCCAGCAGCCAACTTGGGTCAGCCAGCTCCTACGAGCAGTACTTC